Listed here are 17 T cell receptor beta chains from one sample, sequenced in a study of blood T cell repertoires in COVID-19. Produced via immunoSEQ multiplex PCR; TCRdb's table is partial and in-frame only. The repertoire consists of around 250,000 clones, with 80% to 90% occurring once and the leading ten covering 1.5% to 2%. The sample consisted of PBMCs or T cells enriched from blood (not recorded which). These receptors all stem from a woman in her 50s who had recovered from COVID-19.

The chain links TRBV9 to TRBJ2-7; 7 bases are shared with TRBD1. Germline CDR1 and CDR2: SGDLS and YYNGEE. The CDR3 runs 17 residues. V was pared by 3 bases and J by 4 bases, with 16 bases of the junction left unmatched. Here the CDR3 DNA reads TGTGCCAGCAGCGAACTCCCGACGGGACAGAGTATTTACGAGCAGTACTTC. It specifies CASSELPTGQSIYEQYF. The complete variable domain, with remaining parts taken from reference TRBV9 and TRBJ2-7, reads DSGVTQTPKHLITATGQRVTLRCSPRSGDLSVYWYQQSLDQGLQFLIQYYNGEERAKGNILERFSAQQFPDLHSELNLSSLELGDSALYFCASSELPTGQSIYEQYFGPGTRLTVT.

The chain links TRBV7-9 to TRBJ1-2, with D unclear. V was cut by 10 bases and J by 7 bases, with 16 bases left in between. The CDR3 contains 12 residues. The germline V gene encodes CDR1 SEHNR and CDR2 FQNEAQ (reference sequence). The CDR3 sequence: CATDARGGGYTF. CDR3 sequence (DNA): TGTGCCACTGACGCTCGCGGTGGTGGCTACACCTTC.

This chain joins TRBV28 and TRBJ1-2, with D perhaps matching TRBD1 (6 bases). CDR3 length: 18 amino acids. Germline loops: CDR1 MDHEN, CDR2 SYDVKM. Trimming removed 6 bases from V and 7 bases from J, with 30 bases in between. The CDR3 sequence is CASSFPFIRQAPLGGYTF. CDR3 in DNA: TGTGCCAGCAGCTTCCCCTTCATAAGACAGGCACCCCTGGGTGGCTACACCTTC.

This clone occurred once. CDR3 sequence reads: CASSSRDRVGYTF. The DNA for the CDR3 is TGTGCCAGCAGTTCACGCGACAGGGTCGGCTACACCTTC. The J gene is TRBJ1-2, the V gene TRBV6-5, with 7 bases matching TRBD1. Germline V gene sequence: CDR1 MNHEY, CDR2 SVGAGI. The CDR3 runs 13 residues. The junction had 7 bases not matched to a gene; V was cut back by 4 bases and J by 8 bases.

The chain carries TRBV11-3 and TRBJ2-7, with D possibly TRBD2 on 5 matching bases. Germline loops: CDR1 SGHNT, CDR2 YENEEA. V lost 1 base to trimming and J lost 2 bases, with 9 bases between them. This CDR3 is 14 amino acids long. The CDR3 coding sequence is TGTGCCAGCAGCTTAGGTGGGAGCCCCTACGAGCAGTACTTC. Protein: CASSLGGSPYEQYF.

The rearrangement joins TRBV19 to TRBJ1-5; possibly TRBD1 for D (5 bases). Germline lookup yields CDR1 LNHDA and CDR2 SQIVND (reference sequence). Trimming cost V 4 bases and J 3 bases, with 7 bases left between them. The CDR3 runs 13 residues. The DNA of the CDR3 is TGTGCCAGTAGTACCGGACACAATCAGCCCCAGCATTTT. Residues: CASSTGHNQPQHF.

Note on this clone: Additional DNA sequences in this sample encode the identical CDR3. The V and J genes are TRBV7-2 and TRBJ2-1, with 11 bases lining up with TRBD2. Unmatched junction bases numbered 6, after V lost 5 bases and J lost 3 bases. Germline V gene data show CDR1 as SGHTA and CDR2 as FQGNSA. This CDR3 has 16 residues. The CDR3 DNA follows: TGTGCCAGCAGCCTTGAGGGACTAGCGGTCTACAATGAGCAGTTCTTC. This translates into CASSLEGLAVYNEQFF. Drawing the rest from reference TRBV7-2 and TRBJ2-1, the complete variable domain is GAGVSQSPSNKVTEKGKDVELRCDPISGHTALYWYRQSLGQGLEFLIYFQGNSAPDKSGLPSDRFSAERTGGSVSTLTIQRTQQEDSAVYLCASSLEGLAVYNEQFFGPGTRLTVL.

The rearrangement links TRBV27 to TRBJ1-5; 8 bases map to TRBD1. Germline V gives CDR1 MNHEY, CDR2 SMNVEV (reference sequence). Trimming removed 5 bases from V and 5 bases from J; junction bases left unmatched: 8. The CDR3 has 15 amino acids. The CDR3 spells CASSMTGDMYQPQHF. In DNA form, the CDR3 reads TGTGCCAGCAGTATGACAGGGGATATGTATCAGCCCCAGCATTTT.

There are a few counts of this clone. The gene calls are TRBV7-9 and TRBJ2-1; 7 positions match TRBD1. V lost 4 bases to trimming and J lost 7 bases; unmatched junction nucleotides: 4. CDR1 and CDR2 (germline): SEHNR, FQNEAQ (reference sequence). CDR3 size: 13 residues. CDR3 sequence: CASSWGQSNEQFF. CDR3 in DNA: TGTGCCAGCAGCTGGGGACAGTCGAATGAGCAGTTCTTC.

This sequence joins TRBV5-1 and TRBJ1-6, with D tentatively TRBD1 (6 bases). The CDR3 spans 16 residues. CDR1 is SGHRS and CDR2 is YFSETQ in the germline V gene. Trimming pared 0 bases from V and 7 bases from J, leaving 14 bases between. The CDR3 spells CASSLGTAQGNSPLHF. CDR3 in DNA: TGCGCCAGCAGCTTGGGGACAGCCCAAGGGAATTCACCCCTCCACTTT.

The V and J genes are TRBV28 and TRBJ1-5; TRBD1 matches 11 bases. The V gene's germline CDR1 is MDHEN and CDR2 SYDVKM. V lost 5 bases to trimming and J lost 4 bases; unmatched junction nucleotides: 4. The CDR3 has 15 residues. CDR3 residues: CASSRTGGANQPQHF. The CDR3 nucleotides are TGTGCCAGCAGTAGGACAGGGGGCGCGAATCAGCCCCAGCATTTT.

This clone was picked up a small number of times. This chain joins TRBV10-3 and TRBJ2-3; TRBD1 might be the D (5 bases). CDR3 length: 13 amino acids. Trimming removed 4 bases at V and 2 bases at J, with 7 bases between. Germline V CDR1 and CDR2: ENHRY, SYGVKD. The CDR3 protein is CAISGQFTDTQYF. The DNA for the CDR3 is TGTGCCATCAGTGGACAGTTCACAGATACGCAGTATTTT.

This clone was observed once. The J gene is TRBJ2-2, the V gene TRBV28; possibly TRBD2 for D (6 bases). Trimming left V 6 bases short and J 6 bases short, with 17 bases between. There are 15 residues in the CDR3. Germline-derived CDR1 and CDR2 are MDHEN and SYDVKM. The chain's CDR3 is CASSFGGSLSGELFF. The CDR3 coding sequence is TGTGCCAGCAGCTTTGGGGGGTCCCTGTCCGGGGAGCTGTTTTTT.

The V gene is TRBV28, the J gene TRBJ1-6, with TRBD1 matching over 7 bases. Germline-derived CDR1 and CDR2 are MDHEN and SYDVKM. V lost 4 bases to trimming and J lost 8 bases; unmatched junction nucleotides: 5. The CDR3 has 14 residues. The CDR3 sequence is CASSSWTGDSPLHF. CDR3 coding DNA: TGTGCCAGCAGTTCGTGGACAGGCGATTCACCCCTCCACTTT.

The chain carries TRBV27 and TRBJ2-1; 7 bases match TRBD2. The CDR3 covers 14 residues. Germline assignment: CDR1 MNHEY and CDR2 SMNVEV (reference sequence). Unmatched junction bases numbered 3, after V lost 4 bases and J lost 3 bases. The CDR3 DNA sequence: TGTGCCAGCAGTTGGGGGACTAACTACAATGAGCAGTTCTTC. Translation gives CASSWGTNYNEQFF.

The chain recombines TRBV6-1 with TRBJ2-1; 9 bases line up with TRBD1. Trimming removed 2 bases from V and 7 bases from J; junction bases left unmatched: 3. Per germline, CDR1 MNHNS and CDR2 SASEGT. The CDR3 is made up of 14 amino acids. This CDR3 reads CASSEMTGGNEQFF. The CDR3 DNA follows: TGTGCCAGCAGTGAAATGACAGGGGGGAATGAGCAGTTCTTC.

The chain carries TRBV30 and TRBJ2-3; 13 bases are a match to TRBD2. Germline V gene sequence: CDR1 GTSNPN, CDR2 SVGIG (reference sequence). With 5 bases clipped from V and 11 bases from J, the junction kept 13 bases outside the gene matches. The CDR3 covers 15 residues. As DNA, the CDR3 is TGTGCCTGGGTTCTGGGACTAGCGGGGAAAGGGGAGCAGTATTTT. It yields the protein CAWVLGLAGKGEQYF.